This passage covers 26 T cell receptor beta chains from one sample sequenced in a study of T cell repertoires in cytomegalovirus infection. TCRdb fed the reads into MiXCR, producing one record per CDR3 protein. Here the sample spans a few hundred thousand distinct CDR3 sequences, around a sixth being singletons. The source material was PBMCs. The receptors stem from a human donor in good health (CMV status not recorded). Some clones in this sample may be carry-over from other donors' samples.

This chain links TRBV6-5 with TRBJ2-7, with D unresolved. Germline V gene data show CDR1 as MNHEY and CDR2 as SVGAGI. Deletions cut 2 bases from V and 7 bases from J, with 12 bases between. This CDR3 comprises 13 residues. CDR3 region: CASSYRFHREQYF. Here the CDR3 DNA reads TGTGCCAGCAGTTACAGATTTCATCGGGAGCAGTACTTC.

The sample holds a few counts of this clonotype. The DNA for the CDR3 is TGTGCCAGCAGCCCCGACAGGGCCCAAGGTGATGGCTACACCTTC. Translation gives CASSPDRAQGDGYTF. The chain recombines TRBV2 with TRBJ1-2, with 7 positions matching TRBD1. The CDR3 runs 15 residues. Germline trimming cut 6 bases from V and 6 bases from J; bases unmatched to any gene: 13. Germline loops: CDR1 SNHLY, CDR2 FYNNEI.

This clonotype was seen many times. Written as DNA, the CDR3 is TGTGCCAGCAGCTTAGCCCAGGGCTGGGGGGAGACCCAGTACTTC. Residues: CASSLAQGWGETQYF. The chain carries TRBV7-6 and TRBJ2-5; tentatively, D is TRBD1 or TRBD2 (5 bases each). V lost 0 bases and J lost 5, with 13 bases in between. CDR3 size: 15 residues. Germline loops: CDR1 SGHVS, CDR2 FNYEAQ.

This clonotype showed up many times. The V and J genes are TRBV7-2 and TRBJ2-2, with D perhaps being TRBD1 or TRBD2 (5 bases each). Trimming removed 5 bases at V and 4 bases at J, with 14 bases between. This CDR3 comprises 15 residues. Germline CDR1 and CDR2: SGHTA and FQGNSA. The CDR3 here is CASSVTAGTTGELFF. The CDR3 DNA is TGTGCCAGCAGCGTTACAGCAGGGACCACCGGGGAGCTGTTTTTT.

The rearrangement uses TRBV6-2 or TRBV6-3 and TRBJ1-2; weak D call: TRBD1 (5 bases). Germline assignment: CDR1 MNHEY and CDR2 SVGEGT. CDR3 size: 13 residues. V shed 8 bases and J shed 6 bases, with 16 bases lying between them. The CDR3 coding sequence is TGTGCCAGCGCAAATTCAGGGATCAATGGCTACACCTTC. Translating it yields CASANSGINGYTF.

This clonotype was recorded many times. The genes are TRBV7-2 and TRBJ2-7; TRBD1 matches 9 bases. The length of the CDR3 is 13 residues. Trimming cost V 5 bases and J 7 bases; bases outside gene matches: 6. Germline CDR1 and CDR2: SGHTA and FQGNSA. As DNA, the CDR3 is TGTGCCAGCAGCGAGGACAGGGGTAGAGAGCAGTACTTC. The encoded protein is CASSEDRGREQYF.

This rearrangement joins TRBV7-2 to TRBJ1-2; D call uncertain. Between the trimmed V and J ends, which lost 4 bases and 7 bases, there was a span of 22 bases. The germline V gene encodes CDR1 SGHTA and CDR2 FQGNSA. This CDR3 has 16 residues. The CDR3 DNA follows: TGTGCCAGCAGCTCTAGTTTGGGCGTTACTATCGGTGGCTACACCTTC. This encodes CASSSSLGVTIGGYTF.

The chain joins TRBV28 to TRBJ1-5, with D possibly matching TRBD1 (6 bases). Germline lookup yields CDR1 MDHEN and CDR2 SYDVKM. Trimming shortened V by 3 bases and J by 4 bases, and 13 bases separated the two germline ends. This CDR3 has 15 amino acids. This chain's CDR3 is CASSFTGTQNQPQHF. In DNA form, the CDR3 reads TGTGCCAGCAGTTTCACCGGGACACAAAATCAGCCCCAGCATTTT.

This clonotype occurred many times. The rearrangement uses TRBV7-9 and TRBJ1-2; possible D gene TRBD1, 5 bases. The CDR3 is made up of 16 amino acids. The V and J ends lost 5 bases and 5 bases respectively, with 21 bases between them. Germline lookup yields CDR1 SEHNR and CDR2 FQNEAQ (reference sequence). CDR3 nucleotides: TGTGCCAGCAGCCCCTGGCCCGGGGGTCACCCTTATGGCTACACCTTC. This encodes CASSPWPGGHPYGYTF.

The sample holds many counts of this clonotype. CDR3 nucleotide sequence: TGTGCCAGTAGTGCCGACAGCGATGTAAACACCATATATTTT. Protein sequence: CASSADSDVNTIYF. The chain combines TRBV19 with TRBJ1-3; D is possibly TRBD1 (5 bases). CDR3 size: 14 residues. Per germline, CDR1 LNHDA and CDR2 SQIVND (reference sequence). With 5 bases removed from V and 6 bases from J, the gap between germline ends came to 14 bases.

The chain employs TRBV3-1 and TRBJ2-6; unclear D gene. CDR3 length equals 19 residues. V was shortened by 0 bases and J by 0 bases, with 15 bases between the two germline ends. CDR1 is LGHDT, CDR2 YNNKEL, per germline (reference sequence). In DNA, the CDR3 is TGTGCCAGCAGCCAAGATCGCAGGCCCCGGGTCTCTGGGGCCAACGTCCTGACTTTC. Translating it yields CASSQDRRPRVSGANVLTF.

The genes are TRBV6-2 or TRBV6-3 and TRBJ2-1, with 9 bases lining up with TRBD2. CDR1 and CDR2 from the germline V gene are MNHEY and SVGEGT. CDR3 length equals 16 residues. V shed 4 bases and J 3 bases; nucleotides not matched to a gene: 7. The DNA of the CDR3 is TGTGCCAGCAGTTCCCTGGGAGCGGGGGGCTACAATGAGCAGTTCTTC. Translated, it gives CASSSLGAGGYNEQFF.

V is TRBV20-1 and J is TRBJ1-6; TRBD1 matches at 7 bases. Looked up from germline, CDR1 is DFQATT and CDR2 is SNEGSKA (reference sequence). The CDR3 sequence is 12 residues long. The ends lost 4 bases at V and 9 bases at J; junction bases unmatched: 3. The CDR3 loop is CSANRQGSPLHF. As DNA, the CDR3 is TGCAGTGCTAACAGACAGGGTTCACCCCTCCACTTT.

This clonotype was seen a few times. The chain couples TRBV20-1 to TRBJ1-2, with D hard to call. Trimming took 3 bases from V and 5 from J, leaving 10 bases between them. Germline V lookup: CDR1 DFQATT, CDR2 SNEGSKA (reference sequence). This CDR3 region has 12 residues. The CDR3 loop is CSASDGLYGYTF. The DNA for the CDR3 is TGCAGTGCTAGCGACGGACTTTATGGCTACACCTTC.

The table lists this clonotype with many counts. CDR3 bases: TGTGCCAGCAGCCCCGGGACAGGTTCCCAAGAGACCCAGTACTTC. It specifies CASSPGTGSQETQYF. This rearrangement joins TRBV7-6 to TRBJ2-5, with 8 bases fitting TRBD1. V lost 5 bases and J lost 1; bases outside the gene matches: 6. This CDR3 comprises 15 residues. The germline V gene has CDR1 SGHVS and CDR2 FNYEAQ.

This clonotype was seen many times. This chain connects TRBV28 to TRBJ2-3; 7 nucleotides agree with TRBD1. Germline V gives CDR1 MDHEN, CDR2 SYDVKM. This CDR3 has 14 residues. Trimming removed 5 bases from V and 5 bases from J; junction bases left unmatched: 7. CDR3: CASSLRGSGDTQYF. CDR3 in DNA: TGTGCCAGCAGTCTCAGGGGGTCGGGAGATACGCAGTATTTT.

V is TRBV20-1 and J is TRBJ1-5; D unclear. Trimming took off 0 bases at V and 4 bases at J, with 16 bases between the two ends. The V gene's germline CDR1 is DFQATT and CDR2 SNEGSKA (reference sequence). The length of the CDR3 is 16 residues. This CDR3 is CSARDAALGKNQPQHF. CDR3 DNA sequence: TGCAGTGCTAGAGATGCGGCTTTGGGGAAGAATCAGCCCCAGCATTTT.

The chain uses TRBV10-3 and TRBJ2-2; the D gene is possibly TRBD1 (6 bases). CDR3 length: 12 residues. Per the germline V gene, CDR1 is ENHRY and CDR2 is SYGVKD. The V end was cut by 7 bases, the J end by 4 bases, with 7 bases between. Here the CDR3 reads CAIKDSTGELFF. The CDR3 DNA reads TGTGCCATCAAGGACAGCACCGGGGAGCTGTTTTTT.

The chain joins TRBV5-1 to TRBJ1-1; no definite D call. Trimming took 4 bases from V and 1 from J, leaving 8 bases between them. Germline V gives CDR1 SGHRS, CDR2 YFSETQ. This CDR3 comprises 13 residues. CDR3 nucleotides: TGCGCCAGCAGCGTGAACAGGAACACTGAAGCTTTCTTT. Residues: CASSVNRNTEAFF.

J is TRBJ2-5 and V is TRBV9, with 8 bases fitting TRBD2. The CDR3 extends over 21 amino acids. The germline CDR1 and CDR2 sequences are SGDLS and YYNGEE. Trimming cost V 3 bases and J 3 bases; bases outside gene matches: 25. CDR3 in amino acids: CASSATRNAAGAGVPKETQYF. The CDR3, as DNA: TGTGCCAGCAGCGCGACACGGAATGCGGCGGGAGCGGGGGTACCCAAAGAGACCCAGTACTTC.

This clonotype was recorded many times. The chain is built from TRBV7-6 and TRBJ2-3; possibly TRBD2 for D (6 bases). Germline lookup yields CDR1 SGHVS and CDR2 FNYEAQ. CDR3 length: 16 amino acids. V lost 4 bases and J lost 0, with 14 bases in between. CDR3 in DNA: TGTGCCAGCAGCTCCGTGGTGGGGACTAGCACAGATACGCAGTATTTT. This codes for CASSSVVGTSTDTQYF.

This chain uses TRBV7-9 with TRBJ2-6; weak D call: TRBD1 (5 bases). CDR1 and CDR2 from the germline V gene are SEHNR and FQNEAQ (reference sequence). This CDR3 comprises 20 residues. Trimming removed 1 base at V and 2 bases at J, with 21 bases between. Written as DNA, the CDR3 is TGTGCCAGCAGCTTAGTTAGGTTGGTGGCAGGGAACACTGGGGCCAACGTCCTGACTTTC. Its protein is CASSLVRLVAGNTGANVLTF.

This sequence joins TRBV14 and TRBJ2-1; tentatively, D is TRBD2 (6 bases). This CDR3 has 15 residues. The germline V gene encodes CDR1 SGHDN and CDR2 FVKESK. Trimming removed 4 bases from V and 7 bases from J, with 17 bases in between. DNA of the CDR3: TGTGCCAGCAGCCCACTGGGGGGAATGAGGAATGAGCAGTTCTTC. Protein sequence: CASSPLGGMRNEQFF.

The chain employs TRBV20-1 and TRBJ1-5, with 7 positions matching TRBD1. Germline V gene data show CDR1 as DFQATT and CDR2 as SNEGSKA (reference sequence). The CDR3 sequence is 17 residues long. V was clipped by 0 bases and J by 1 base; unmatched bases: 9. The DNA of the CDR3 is TGCAGTGCTAGAGATCCTTCGACAGGGTGGAGCAATCAGCCCCAGCATTTT. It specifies CSARDPSTGWSNQPQHF.

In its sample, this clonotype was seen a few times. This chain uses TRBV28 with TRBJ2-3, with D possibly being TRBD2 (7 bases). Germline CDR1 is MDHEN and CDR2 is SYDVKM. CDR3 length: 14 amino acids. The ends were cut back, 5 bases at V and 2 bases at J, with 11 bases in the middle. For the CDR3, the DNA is TGTGCCAGCAGTCCGGGGGGCCCCACAGATACGCAGTATTTT. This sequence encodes CASSPGGPTDTQYF.

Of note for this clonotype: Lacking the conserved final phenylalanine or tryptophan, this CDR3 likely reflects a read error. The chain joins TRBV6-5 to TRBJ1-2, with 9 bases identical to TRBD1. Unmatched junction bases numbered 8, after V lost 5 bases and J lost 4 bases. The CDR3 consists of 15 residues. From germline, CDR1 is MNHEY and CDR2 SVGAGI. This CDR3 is CASSQTGGSRYGYTI. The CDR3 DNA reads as TGTGCCAGCAGTCAAACAGGGGGCTCCCGCTATGGCTACACCATC.